These 30 T cell receptor beta chains were sequenced from one sample in a study of blood T cells in healthy people across ages. A second about 7 to 12 cycle PCR used barcoded and J-beta primers. TCRdb processed the 5' RACE reads anew with MiXCR; each CDR3 protein has one entry. This table holds about 780,000 distinct CDR3 sequences, approximately 65% found once. The sample was blood. The receptors derive from a young man in good health.

This clonotype was detected only a few times. The rearrangement links TRBV3-1 to TRBJ2-3; 7 bases fit TRBD2. This CDR3 comprises 14 residues. Germline V CDR1 and CDR2: LGHDT, YNNKEL (reference sequence). Trimming took 10 bases from V and 5 from J; bases not matched to a gene: 12. CDR3: CATSSSGRGDTQYF. In DNA form, the CDR3 reads TGTGCCACCTCGTCTAGCGGAAGAGGAGATACGCAGTATTTT.

The chain employs TRBV10-3 and TRBJ2-1, with TRBD1 identical over 9 bases. The V and J ends lost 6 bases and 3 bases, in that order; junction bases with no gene match: 6. Germline CDR1 ENHRY, CDR2 SYGVKD. This CDR3 has 15 amino acids. The CDR3 DNA reads TGTGCCATCAGGGGACAGGGACCGGGCTACAATGAGCAGTTCTTC. Encoded protein: CAIRGQGPGYNEQFF.

The rearrangement uses TRBV25-1 and TRBJ1-2; 10 bases match TRBD1. Trimming at V came to 7 bases and at J to 12 bases, leaving 14 bases not matched to a gene. CDR3 length: 14 amino acids. Germline lookup yields CDR1 MGHDK and CDR2 SYGVNS. This CDR3 is CASKESGTGVGHTF. The CDR3 coding sequence is TGTGCCAGCAAAGAGTCTGGGACAGGGGTCGGCCACACCTTC.

The table lists this clonotype with a few counts. V gene TRBV6-2 or TRBV6-3 combines with J gene TRBJ2-6; 7 positions match TRBD2. Germline V gene sequence: CDR1 MNHEY, CDR2 SVGEGT. This CDR3 contains 15 residues. With 7 bases clipped from V and 1 base from J, the junction kept 4 bases outside the gene matches. Here the CDR3 reads CASTDGGSGANVLTF. Written as DNA, the CDR3 is TGTGCCAGCACCGACGGGGGGTCTGGGGCCAACGTCCTGACTTTC.

V and J are TRBV5-1 and TRBJ2-3, with 8 bases fitting TRBD2. With 4 bases clipped from V and 2 bases from J, the junction kept 9 bases outside the gene matches. The germline V gene has CDR1 SGHRS and CDR2 YFSETQ. This CDR3 contains 16 residues. The CDR3: CASSPISGAPTDTQYF. CDR3 in DNA: TGCGCCAGCAGCCCTATTAGCGGGGCCCCCACAGATACGCAGTATTTT.

This clonotype came up a few times. The rearrangement joins TRBV12-3 or TRBV12-4 to TRBJ2-2, with D possibly called TRBD1 or TRBD2 (5 bases each). CDR3 length: 15 amino acids. V was shortened by 6 bases and J by 0 bases, with 11 bases between the two germline ends. CDR3 nucleotides: TGTGCCAGCAGCCTGGGGGTTGCGAACACCGGGGAGCTGTTTTTT. Encoded protein: CASSLGVANTGELFF.

Here the CDR3 DNA reads TGTGCCAGCGGGGTATTGGCAGAAACGCAGTCTGGCGATACGCAGTATTTT. The encoded protein is CASGVLAETQSGDTQYF. The gene calls are TRBV6-9 and TRBJ2-3; D remains unclear. Germline CDR1 and CDR2: MNHGY and SVAAGI. V shed 8 bases and J shed 6 bases, with 27 bases lying between them. This CDR3 is built from 17 residues.

The chain carries TRBV4-2 and TRBJ1-2; 8 nucleotides agree with TRBD1. The V segment lost 1 base and the J segment 2 bases; nucleotides outside the gene matches: 9. Germline CDR1 is LGHNA and CDR2 is YNFKEQ. The CDR3 extends over 17 amino acids. DNA of the CDR3: TGTGCCAGCAGCCAAGCGGTGGATCAGGGGGCCAACTATGGCTACACCTTC. This encodes CASSQAVDQGANYGYTF.

This clonotype was seen at least ten times. V is TRBV7-2 and J is TRBJ2-3, with 9 bases that match TRBD1. The CDR3 has 13 residues. Trimming cost V 7 bases and J 6 bases; bases outside gene matches: 5. CDR1 is SGHTA and CDR2 is FQGNSA in the germline V gene. CDR3: CASKDRGGDTQYF. CDR3 in DNA: TGTGCCAGCAAGGACAGGGGCGGGGATACGCAGTATTTT.

This sequence joins TRBV5-6 and TRBJ2-1; the match to TRBD1 covers 8 bases. V trimming: 3 bases; J trimming: 3 bases; junction bases outside the gene matches: 2. The length of the CDR3 is 14 residues. Per germline, CDR1 SGHDT and CDR2 YYEEEE. The DNA for the CDR3 is TGTGCCAGCAGCTCCGGACAGGGCTACAATGAGCAGTTCTTC. Residues: CASSSGQGYNEQFF.

This sequence joins TRBV27 and TRBJ2-7; 8 positions match TRBD2. Germline lookup yields CDR1 MNHEY and CDR2 SMNVEV (reference sequence). The CDR3 contains 14 residues. V trimming: 7 bases; J trimming: 7 bases; junction bases outside the gene matches: 12. The CDR3 DNA reads TGTGCCAGCATAGCGCGGGGGGTCTACAATGAGCAGTACTTC. Its protein is CASIARGVYNEQYF.

V gene TRBV28 combines with J gene TRBJ2-2; 10 bases line up with TRBD1. There are 15 residues in the CDR3. Germline V lookup: CDR1 MDHEN, CDR2 SYDVKM. The trim removed 5 bases at V and 7 bases at J, leaving 7 bases unmatched. CDR3 bases: TGTGCCAGCAGTCCGGTTGGACAGGGGGGCGGGGAGCTGTTTTTT. Translated, it gives CASSPVGQGGGELFF. The whole variable domain, remainder taken from reference TRBV28 and TRBJ2-2, is DVKVTQSSRYLVKRTGEKVFLECVQDMDHENMFWYRQDPGLGLRLIYFSYDVKMKEKGDIPEGYSVSREKKERFSLILESASTNQTSMYLCASSPVGQGGGELFFGEGSRLTVL.

This clonotype is a singleton in its sample. V is TRBV4-3 and J is TRBJ1-1; no firm D call. CDR1 is LGHNA and CDR2 is YSLEER in the germline V gene. The CDR3 spans 14 residues. The germline V and J ends were trimmed by 0 bases and 5 bases, with 10 bases remaining between them. The CDR3 loop reads CASSQDGRQTEAFF. The DNA for the CDR3 is TGCGCCAGCAGCCAAGACGGCAGGCAGACTGAAGCTTTCTTT.

This clonotype was picked up a small number of times. V is TRBV27 and J is TRBJ2-7; D remains ambiguous. Trimming left V 6 bases short and J 4 bases short, with 7 bases between. Germline loops: CDR1 MNHEY, CDR2 SMNVEV (reference sequence). The CDR3 is made up of 11 amino acids. For the CDR3, the DNA is TGTGCCAGCAGGGCAGGTTACGAGCAGTACTTC. The encoded protein is CASRAGYEQYF.

The chain combines TRBV20-1 with TRBJ2-3, with 8 positions matching TRBD2. Germline V lookup: CDR1 DFQATT, CDR2 SNEGSKA (reference sequence). This CDR3 region has 15 residues. V gave up 5 bases and J gave up 6 bases; unmatched junction bases: 13. The CDR3 sequence is CSAPGLGTDSDTQYF. The CDR3 DNA sequence: TGCAGTGCTCCGGGACTAGGAACGGATTCGGATACGCAGTATTTT.

The gene calls are TRBV6-5 and TRBJ1-2; TRBD1 aligns across 9 bases. There are 15 residues in the CDR3. V was pared by 6 bases and J by 2 bases, with 7 bases of the junction left unmatched. Germline V gene sequence: CDR1 MNHEY, CDR2 SVGAGI. Written as DNA, the CDR3 is TGTGCCAGCAGGGCCACGGGGACAGGGAACTATGGCTACACCTTC. Translated: CASRATGTGNYGYTF.

This clonotype was seen just once. The chain uses TRBV29-1 and TRBJ2-1; D is uncertain. This CDR3 contains 11 residues. Looked up from germline, CDR1 is SQVTM and CDR2 is ANQGSEA. V lost 7 bases to trimming and J lost 12 bases, with 16 bases between them. In nucleotides, the CDR3 is TGCAGCGCAGGAGATAGCCCTGGGCAGTTCTTC. Translated: CSAGDSPGQFF.

The rearrangement uses TRBV4-2 and TRBJ2-5, with D uncertain. The CDR3 is made up of 15 amino acids. The germline gives CDR1 LGHNA, CDR2 YNFKEQ. V was shortened by 1 base and J by 1 base, with 10 bases between the two germline ends. CDR3 sequence: CASSQVQRPQETQYF. Here the CDR3 DNA reads TGTGCCAGCAGCCAAGTACAGCGACCCCAAGAGACCCAGTACTTC.

The chain carries TRBV2 and TRBJ2-7; D might be TRBD2 (6 bases). V lost 8 bases and J lost 2, with 16 bases in between. Germline V CDR1 and CDR2: SNHLY, FYNNEI. This CDR3 spans 14 amino acids. In DNA form, the CDR3 reads TGTGCCAGCCTGGACATAGGGGAGGCCTACGAGCAGTACTTC. Translating it yields CASLDIGEAYEQYF.

This clonotype has more than one count but fewer than ten. The rearrangement joins TRBV6-5 to TRBJ2-3; D remains unclear. Germline-derived CDR1 and CDR2 are MNHEY and SVGAGI. This CDR3 has 14 amino acids. V was trimmed by 0 bases and J by 10 bases, leaving 14 bases between them. This CDR3 reads CASSYSMSRLAQYF. The DNA for the CDR3 is TGTGCCAGCAGTTACTCGATGTCGCGACTGGCGCAGTATTTT.

This clonotype was observed once. In DNA, the CDR3 is TGTGCCAGCAGGCGAGGCCTAAAGGATGAGCAGTTCTTC. This sequence encodes CASRRGLKDEQFF. This sequence joins TRBV6-6 and TRBJ2-1; D is undetermined. CDR3 length: 13 amino acids. Germline CDR1 and CDR2: MNHNY and SVGAGI (reference sequence). The V and J ends lost 6 bases and 8 bases respectively, with 14 bases between them.

The V and J genes are TRBV29-1 and TRBJ1-1; D is ambiguous. Germline CDR1 reads SQVTM; CDR2 reads ANQGSEA. V was shortened by 4 bases and J by 3 bases, with 9 bases between the two germline ends. The CDR3 is 12 residues long. CDR3 in amino acids: CSVGQADTEAFF. CDR3 coding DNA: TGCAGCGTTGGTCAGGCTGACACTGAAGCTTTCTTT. Supplemented by reference TRBV29-1 and TRBJ1-1, the full variable domain reads SAVISQKPSRDICQRGTSLTIQCQVDSQVTMMFWYRQQPGQSLTLIATANQGSEATYESGFVIDKFPISRPNLTFSTLTVSNMSPEDSSIYLCSVGQADTEAFFGQGTRLTVV.

V is TRBV20-1 and J is TRBJ1-2; 7 bases align to TRBD1. The CDR3 is 12 amino acids. In germline, CDR1 is DFQATT, CDR2 SNEGSKA (reference sequence). V gave up 4 bases and J gave up 5 bases; unmatched junction bases: 4. CDR3 protein: CSATGGRYGYTF. The CDR3 DNA reads TGCAGTGCTACAGGGGGAAGATATGGCTACACCTTC.

This clonotype came up a few times. CDR3 nucleotide sequence: TGTGCCAGCAGCCCACGACAGGGGGCTACGAACACCGGGGAGCTGTTTTTT. Amino acids: CASSPRQGATNTGELFF. The rearrangement uses TRBV7-2 and TRBJ2-2; the match to TRBD1 covers 10 bases. J lost 0 bases, V lost 5 bases, and 6 bases had no gene match. This CDR3 is 17 amino acids long. CDR1 and CDR2 (germline): SGHTA, FQGNSA. The variable domain in full, with the rest retrieved from reference TRBV7-2 and TRBJ2-2, is GAGVSQSPSNKVTEKGKDVELRCDPISGHTALYWYRQSLGQGLEFLIYFQGNSAPDKSGLPSDRFSAERTGGSVSTLTIQRTQQEDSAVYLCASSPRQGATNTGELFFGEGSRLTVL.

The rearrangement uses TRBV6-5 and TRBJ2-3, with TRBD2 identical over 12 bases. The CDR3 extends over 18 amino acids. Per germline, CDR1 MNHEY and CDR2 SVGAGI. J lost 0 bases, V lost 5 bases, and 9 bases had no gene match. The CDR3 region has the DNA TGTGCCAGCAGTACTTACTGGACTAGCGGGGAAAGCACAGATACGCAGTATTTT. It encodes CASSTYWTSGESTDTQYF.

The V and J genes are TRBV20-1 and TRBJ2-6; TRBD1 matches 9 bases. Germline lookup yields CDR1 DFQATT and CDR2 SNEGSKA (reference sequence). The junction had 5 bases not matched to a gene; V was cut back by 5 bases and J by 0 bases. The CDR3 is 16 amino acids. The CDR3 region has the DNA TGCAGTGCTCTATGGACAGGGGCCTCTGGGGCCAACGTCCTGACTTTC. Translation: CSALWTGASGANVLTF.

The sample holds a few counts of this clonotype. The chain recombines TRBV7-2 with TRBJ2-3, with TRBD2 identical over 13 bases. This CDR3 is 19 amino acids long. Germline-derived CDR1 and CDR2 are SGHTA and FQGNSA. V was pared by 2 bases and J by 2 bases, with 10 bases of the junction left unmatched. The CDR3 bases are TGTGCCAGCAGCTTACCCGGTGGACTAGCGGGGGTTTCCACAGATACGCAGTATTTT. This encodes CASSLPGGLAGVSTDTQYF.

This chain links TRBV4-2 with TRBJ2-1; 7 bases are a match to TRBD2. Per germline, CDR1 LGHNA and CDR2 YNFKEQ. The V and J ends lost 5 bases and 4 bases, in that order; junction bases with no gene match: 5. The CDR3 is made up of 14 amino acids. CDR3 sequence: CASSEAGIYNEQFF. The CDR3 DNA sequence: TGTGCCAGCAGCGAAGCGGGGATTTACAATGAGCAGTTCTTC.

A single count supports this clonotype. The J gene is TRBJ2-7, the V gene TRBV7-2; 14 bases are a match to TRBD2. This CDR3 contains 15 residues. With V trimmed by 6 bases and J by 3 bases, 4 bases remained unmatched. Germline assignment: CDR1 SGHTA and CDR2 FQGNSA. The CDR3 region is CASREGLAGVYEQYF. The CDR3 nucleotides are TGTGCCAGCAGGGAGGGACTAGCGGGAGTCTACGAGCAGTACTTC.

The CDR3 nucleotides are TGTGCCAGCAGCAATACCCACCGGACAGGGAAGGACAATGAGCAGTTCTTC. Protein sequence: CASSNTHRTGKDNEQFF. V is TRBV11-1 and J is TRBJ2-1; 8 bases are a match to TRBD1. Germline V CDR1 and CDR2: SGHAT, FQDESV (reference sequence). CDR3 length: 17 amino acids. Germline trimming cut 5 bases from V and 5 bases from J; bases unmatched to any gene: 14.